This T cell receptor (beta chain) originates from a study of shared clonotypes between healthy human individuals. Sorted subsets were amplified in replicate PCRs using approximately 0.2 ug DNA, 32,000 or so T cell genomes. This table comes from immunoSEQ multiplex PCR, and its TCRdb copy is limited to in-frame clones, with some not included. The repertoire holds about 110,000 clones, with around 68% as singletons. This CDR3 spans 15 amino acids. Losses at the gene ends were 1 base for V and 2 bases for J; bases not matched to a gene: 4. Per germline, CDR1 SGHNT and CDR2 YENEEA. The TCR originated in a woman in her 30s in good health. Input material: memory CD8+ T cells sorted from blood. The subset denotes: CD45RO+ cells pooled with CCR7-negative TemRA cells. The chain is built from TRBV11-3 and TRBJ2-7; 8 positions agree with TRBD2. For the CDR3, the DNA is TGTGCCAGCAGCTTAGGAACTAGCGGCACCTACGAGCAGTACTTC. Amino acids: CASSLGTSGTYEQYF.